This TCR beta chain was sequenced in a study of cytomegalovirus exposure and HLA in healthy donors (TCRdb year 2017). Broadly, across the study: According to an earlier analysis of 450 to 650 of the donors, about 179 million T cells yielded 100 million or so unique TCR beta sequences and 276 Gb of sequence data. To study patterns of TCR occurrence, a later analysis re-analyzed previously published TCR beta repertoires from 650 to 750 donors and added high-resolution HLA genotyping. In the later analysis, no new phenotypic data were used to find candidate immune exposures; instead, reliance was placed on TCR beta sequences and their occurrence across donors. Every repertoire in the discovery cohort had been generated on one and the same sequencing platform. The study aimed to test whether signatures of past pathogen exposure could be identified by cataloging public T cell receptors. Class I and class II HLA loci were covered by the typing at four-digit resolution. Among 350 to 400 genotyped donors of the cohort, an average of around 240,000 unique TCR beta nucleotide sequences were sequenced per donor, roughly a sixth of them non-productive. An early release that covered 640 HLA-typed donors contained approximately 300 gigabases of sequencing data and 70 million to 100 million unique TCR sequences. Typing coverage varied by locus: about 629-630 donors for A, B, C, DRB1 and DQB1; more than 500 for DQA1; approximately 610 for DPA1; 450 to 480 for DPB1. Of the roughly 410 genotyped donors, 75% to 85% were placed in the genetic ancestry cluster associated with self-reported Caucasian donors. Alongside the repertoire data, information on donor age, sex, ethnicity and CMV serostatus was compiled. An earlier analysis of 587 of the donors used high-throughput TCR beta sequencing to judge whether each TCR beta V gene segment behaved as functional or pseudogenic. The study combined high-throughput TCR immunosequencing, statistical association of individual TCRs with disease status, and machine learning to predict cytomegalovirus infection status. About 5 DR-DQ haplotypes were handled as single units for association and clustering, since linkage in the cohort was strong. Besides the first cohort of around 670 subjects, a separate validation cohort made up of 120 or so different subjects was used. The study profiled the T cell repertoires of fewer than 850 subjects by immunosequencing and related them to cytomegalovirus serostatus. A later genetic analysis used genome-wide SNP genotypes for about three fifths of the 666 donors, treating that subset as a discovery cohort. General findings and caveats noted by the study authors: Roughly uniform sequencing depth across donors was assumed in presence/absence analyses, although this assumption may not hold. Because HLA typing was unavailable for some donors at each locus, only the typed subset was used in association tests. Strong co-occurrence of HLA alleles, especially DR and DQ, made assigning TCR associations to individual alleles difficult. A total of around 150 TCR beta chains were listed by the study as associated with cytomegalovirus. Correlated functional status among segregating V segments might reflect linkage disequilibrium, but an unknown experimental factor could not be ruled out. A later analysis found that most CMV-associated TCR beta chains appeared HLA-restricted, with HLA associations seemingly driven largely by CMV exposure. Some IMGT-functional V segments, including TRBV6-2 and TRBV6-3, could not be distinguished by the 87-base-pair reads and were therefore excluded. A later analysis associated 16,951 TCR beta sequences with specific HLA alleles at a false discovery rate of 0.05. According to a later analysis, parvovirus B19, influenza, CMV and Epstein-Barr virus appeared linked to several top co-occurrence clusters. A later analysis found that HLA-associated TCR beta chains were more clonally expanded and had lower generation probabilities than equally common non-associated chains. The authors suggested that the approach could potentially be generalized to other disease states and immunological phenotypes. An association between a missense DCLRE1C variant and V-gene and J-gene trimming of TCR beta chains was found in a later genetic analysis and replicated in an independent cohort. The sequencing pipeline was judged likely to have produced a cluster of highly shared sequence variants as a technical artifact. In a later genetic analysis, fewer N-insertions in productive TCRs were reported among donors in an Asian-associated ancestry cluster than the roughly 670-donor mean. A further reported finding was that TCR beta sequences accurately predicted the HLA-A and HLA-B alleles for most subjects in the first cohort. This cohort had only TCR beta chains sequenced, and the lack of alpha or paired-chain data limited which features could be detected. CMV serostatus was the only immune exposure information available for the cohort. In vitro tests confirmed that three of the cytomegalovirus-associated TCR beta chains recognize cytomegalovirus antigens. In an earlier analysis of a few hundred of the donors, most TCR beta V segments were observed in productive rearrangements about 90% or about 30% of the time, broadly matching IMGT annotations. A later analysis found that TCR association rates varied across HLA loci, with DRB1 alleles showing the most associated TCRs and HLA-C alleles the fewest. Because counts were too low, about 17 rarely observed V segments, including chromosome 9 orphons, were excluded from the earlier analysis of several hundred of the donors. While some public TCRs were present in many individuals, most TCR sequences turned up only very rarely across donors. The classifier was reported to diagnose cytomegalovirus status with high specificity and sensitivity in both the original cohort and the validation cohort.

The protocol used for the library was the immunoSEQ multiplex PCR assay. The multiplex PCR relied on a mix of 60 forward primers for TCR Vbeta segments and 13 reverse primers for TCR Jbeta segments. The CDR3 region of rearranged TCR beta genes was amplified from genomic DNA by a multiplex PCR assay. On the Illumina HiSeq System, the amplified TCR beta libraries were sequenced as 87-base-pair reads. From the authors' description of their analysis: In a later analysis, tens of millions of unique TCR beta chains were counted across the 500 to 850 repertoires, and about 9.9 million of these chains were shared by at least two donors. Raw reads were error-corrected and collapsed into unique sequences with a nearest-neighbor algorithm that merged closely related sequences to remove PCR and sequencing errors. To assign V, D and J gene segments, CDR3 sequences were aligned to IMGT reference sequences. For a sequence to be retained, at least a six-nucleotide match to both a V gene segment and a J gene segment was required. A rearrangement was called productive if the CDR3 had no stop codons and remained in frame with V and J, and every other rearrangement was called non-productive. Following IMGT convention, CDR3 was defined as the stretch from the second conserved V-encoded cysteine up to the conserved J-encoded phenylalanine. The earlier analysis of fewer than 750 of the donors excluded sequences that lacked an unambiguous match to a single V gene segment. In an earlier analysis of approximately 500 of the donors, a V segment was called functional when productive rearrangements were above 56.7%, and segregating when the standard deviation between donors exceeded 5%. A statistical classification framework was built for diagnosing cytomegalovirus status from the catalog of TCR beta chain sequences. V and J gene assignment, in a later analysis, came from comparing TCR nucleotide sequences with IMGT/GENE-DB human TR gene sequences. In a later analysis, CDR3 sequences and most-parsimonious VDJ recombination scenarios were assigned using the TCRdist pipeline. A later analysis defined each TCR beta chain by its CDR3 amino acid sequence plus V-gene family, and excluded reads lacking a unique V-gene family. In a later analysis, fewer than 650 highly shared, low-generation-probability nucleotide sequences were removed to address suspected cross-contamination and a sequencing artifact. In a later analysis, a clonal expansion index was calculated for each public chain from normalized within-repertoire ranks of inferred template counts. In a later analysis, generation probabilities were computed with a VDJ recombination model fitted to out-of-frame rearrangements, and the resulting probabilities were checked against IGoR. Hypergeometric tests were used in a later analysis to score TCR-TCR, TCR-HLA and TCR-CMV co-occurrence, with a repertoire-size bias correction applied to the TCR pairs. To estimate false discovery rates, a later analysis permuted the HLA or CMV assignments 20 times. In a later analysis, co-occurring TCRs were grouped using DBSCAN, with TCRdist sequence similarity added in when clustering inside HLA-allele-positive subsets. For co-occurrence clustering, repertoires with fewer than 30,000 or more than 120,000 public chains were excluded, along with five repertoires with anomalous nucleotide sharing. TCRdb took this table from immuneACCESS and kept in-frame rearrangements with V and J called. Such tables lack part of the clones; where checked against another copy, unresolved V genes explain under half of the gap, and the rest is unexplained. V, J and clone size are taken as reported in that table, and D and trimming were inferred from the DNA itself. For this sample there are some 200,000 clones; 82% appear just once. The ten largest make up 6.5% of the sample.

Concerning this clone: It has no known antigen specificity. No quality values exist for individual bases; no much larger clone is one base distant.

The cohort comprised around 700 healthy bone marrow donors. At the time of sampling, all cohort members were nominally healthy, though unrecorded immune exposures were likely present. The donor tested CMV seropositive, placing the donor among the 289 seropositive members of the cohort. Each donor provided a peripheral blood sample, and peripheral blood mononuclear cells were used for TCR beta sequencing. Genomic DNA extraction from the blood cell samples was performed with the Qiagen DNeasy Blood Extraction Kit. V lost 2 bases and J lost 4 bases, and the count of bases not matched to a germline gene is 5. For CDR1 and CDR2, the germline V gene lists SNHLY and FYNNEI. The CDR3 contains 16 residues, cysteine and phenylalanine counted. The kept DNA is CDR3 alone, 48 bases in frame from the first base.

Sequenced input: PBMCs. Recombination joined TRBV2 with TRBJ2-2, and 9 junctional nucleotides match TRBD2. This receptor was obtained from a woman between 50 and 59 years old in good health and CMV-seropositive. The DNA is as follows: TGTGCCAGCAGTGAACTAGCGGGATTTAGCACCGGGGAGCTGTTTTTT. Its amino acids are CASSELAGFSTGELFF.